This T cell receptor beta chain was recovered during a study of T cell responses to AZD1222 COVID-19 vaccine. The repertoire was sequenced with immunoSEQ multiplex PCR; TCRdb's copy has only in-frame clones and lacks some. The top ten clones hold 1.5% to 2% of a sample with about 140,000 clones, approximately 90% of them seen once. V was clipped by 7 bases and J by 0 bases, with 12 bases between them. The V gene's germline CDR1 is MNHEY and CDR2 SVGAGI. The CDR3 is 14 amino acids. The chain joins TRBV6-5 to TRBJ1-1, with a tentative D call TRBD1 (6 bases). The sequence derives from an adult in good health. The starting material was peripheral blood, obtained on day 0 of AZD1222 vaccination. As DNA, the CDR3 is TGTGCCAGCATCCCACAGGGCCTGAACACTGAAGCTTTCTTT. Protein sequence: CASIPQGLNTEAFF.